This T cell receptor (beta chain) was sequenced for a study of PD-L1 blockade in urothelial cancer. A word on this clone: Its antigen is still unknown.

V dropped 0 bases and J dropped 10 bases, with 10 bases sitting between them. The V gene's germline CDR1 is MNHEY and CDR2 SVGAGI. The CDR3 is 13 residues long. This sample's time point: pretreatment peripheral blood. Overall study results and limits: Better survival was predicted when blood TCR clonality before treatment fell below the median.

Using immunoSEQ multiplex PCR, the repertoire was profiled, and TCRdb retains in-frame clones only, with some absent. This sample has roughly 100,000 clones, with around 92% found just once. The chain joins TRBV6-5 to TRBJ1-5, with unresolved D. This specimen was PBMCs, taken around atezolizumab (anti-PD-L1) treatment. This clonotype was sampled from a woman of 80 years or more with urothelial cancer. CDR3 DNA sequence: TGTGCCAGCAGTTACTCCCCCCTAAGTCCCCAGCATTTT. It codes for CASSYSPLSPQHF.